This T cell receptor (beta chain) was recorded in a study of T cells in tumors after PD-1 blockade. Overall study context: Some patients also took daily vismodegib 150 mg during anti-PD-1 treatment. Peripheral blood samples averaged around 33,000 unique clonotypes and about 110,000 templates.

Sequencing used immunoSEQ multiplex PCR; TCRdb keeps in-frame clones, though not all of them. The repertoire holds 34,000 or so clones, around 72% seen once, with around 38% in the top ten. V was pared by 5 bases and J by 7 bases, with 4 bases of the junction left unmatched. Germline assignment: CDR1 MNHEY and CDR2 SMNVEV (reference sequence). The CDR3 loop spans 12 amino acids. Template: tumor biopsy or peripheral blood genomic DNA, about 600-6,004 ng per sample. The receptor was isolated from a human donor with basal cell carcinoma. Material: PBMCs, obtained after anti-PD-1 treatment. This chain uses TRBV27 with TRBJ1-1; 7 bases fit TRBD1. CDR3 region: CASSGDSHEAFF. CDR3 DNA sequence: TGTGCCAGCAGTGGGGACAGCCATGAAGCTTTCTTT.